This T cell receptor (beta chain) was obtained from a study of shared clonotypes between healthy human individuals. Across the study: Aged between 18 and 49, the donors were a couple of women and three men. CD4 naive cells filled three plates per donor, CD4 memory three, CD8 naive two and CD8 memory one.

CDR1 is WSHSY and CDR2 is SAAADI in the germline V gene. V dropped 6 bases and J dropped 0 bases, with 18 bases sitting between them. The CDR3 has 17 amino acids. The study drew all its donors from Caucasian adults living in Nashville, Tennessee. Sequencing used immunoSEQ multiplex PCR; TCRdb keeps in-frame clones, though not all of them. The sample includes roughly 2.2 million clones, just over 90% of them seen just once. This clonotype was sampled from a man aged 18 to 29 in good health. Some clones in this sample may be carry-over from other donors' samples. The chain carries TRBV10-2 and TRBJ1-3; tentative D call: TRBD1 (6 bases). Sequenced input: naive CD4+ T cells from PBMCs. Regarding subset: CD45RA+ positively selected. CDR3 nucleotides: TGCGCCAGCAGCTCGAGGGGGGAGGACAGCTCTGGAAACACCATATATTTT. Its protein is CASSSRGEDSSGNTIYF.